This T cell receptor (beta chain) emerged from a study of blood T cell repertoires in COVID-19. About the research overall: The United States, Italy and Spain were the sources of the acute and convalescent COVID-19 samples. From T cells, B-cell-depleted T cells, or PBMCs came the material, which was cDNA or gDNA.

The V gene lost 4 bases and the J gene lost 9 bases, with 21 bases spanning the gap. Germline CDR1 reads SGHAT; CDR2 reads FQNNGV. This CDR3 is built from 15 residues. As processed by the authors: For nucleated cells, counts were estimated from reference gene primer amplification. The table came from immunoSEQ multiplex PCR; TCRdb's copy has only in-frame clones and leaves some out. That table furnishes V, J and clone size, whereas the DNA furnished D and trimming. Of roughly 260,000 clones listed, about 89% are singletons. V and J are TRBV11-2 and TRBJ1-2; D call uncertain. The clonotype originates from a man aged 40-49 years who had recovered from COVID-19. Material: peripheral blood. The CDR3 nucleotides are TGTGCCAGCAGCTACAGCCCTGATGGAGGAGTACGCTACACCTTC. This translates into CASSYSPDGGVRYTF.